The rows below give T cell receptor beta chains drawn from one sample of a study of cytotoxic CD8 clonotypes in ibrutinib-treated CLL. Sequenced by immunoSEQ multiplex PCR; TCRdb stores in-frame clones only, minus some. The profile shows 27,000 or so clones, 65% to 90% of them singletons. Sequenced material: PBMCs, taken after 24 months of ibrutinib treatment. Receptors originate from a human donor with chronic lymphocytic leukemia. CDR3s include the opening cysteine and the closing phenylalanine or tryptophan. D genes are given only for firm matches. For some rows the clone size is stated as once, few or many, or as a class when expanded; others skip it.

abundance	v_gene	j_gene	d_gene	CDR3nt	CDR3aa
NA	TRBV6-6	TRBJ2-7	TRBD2	TGTGCCAGCAGGCTAGCGGGGGCCCTTGAGCAGTACTTC	CASRLAGALEQYF
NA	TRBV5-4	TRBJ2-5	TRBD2	TGTGCCAGCTACGAGGCTAGCGGGGGTCAAGGGGAGACCCAGTACTTC	CASYEASGGQGETQYF
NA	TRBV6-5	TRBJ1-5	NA	TGTGCCAGCAGCGAGAATCAGCCCCAGCATTTT	CASSENQPQHF
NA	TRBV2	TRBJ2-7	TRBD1	TGTGCCAGCAACAAGGACAGGGACAACTACGAGCAGTACTTC	CASNKDRDNYEQYF
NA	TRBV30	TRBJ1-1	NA	TGTGCCTGGACCAAAGGGAACACTGAAGCTTTCTTT	CAWTKGNTEAFF
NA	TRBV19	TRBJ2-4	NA	TGTGCCAGTAGTATCAGGGGCAAAAACATTCAGTACTTC	CASSIRGKNIQYF
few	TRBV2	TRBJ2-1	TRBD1	TGTGCCAGCAGTGAGGAGGCCCAGGGGGTCAATGAGCAGTTCTTC	CASSEEAQGVNEQFF
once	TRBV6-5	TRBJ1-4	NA	TGTGCCAGCAGTTACGATTCTGGATCTAATGAAAAACTGTTTTTT	CASSYDSGSNEKLFF
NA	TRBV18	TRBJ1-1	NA	TGTGCCAGCTCACCAAGTAGAGACTTTGGTGGGACTGAAGCTTTCTTT	CASSPSRDFGGTEAFF
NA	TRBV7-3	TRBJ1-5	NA	TGTGCCAGCAGCCCCCTACCCGATCAGCCCCAGCATTTT	CASSPLPDQPQHF
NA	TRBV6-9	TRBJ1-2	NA	TGTGCCAGCAGGTTGGCAGGGCGCTATGGCTACACCTTC	CASRLAGRYGYTF
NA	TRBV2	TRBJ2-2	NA	TGTGCCAGCCTCGGAGGGGCGAACACCGGGGAGCTGTTTTTT	CASLGGANTGELFF
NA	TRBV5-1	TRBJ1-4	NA	TGCGCCAGCAGCTTTGACGGGGGGGACGAAAAACTGTTTTTT	CASSFDGGDEKLFF
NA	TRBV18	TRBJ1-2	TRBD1	TGTGCCAGCTCACCAAGAGGGGGCGGCTTCTATGGCTACACCTTC	CASSPRGGGFYGYTF
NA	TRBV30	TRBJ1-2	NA	TGTGCCTGGTTCTCAGGCTCGAAAGCTAACTATGGCTACACCTTC	CAWFSGSKANYGYTF
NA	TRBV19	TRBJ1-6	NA	TGTGCCAGTAGTTTCAGGGAGGGCGGATCGGCGGCCCTCCACTTT	CASSFREGGSAALHF
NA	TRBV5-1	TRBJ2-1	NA	TGCGCCAGCGGGGTGGGGAACAATGAGCAGTTCTTC	CASGVGNNEQFF
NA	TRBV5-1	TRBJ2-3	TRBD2	TGCGCCAGCAGCTTGATAGCGGGGGGGTTCTTCGGCACAGATACGCAGTATTTT	CASSLIAGGFFGTDTQYF
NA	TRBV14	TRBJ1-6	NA	TGTGCCAGCAGCCAAGCCCTCGGAGGACAACCTCGGGTGGCCCTCCACTTT	CASSQALGGQPRVALHF
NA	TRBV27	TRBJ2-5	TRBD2	TGTGCCAGCAGTTTTCGTGCGGGGGGGCCAAAGGAGACCCAGTACTTC	CASSFRAGGPKETQYF
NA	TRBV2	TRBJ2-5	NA	TGTGCCAGCAGTCGGGATTTAGGAGAGACCCAGTACTTC	CASSRDLGETQYF
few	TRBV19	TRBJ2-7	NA	TGTGCCAGTAGTAACGACAGGCGTCCCTACGAGCAGTACTTC	CASSNDRRPYEQYF
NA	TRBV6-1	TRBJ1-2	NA	TGTGCCAGCAGCGGCGAGAACTATGGCTACACCTTC	CASSGENYGYTF
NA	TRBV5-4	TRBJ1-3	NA	TGTGCCAGCAGCTTGGACTTTGGGGGGCCTGGAAACACCATATATTTT	CASSLDFGGPGNTIYF
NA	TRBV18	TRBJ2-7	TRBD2	TGTGCCAGCTCACCCGGGACTAGTGTCTACGAGCAGTACTTC	CASSPGTSVYEQYF
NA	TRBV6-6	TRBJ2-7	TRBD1	TGTGCCAGCAGTTACTCCCGGGACAGGGTCCTGCGGGAGCAGTACTTC	CASSYSRDRVLREQYF
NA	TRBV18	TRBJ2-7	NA	TGTGCCAGCTCACCACCCGAGCAAGGGGGCTACGAGCAGTACTTC	CASSPPEQGGYEQYF
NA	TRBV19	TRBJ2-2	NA	TGTGCCAGCCCTTCGAGGCCCGGGGAGCTGTTTTTT	CASPSRPGELFF
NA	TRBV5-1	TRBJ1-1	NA	TGCGCCAGCAGCTTTAGGGCGGATCCCAACACTGAAGCTTTCTTT	CASSFRADPNTEAFF
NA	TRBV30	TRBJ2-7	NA	TGTGCCTGGAGTTTGGGGACCCTCTACGAGCAGTACTTC	CAWSLGTLYEQYF
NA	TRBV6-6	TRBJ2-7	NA	TGTGCCAGCAGCTATGGGATAACCTACGAGCAGTACTTC	CASSYGITYEQYF
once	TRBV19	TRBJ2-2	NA	TGTGCCAGTAGTCCGCGGGGTGGGGGCACCGGGGAGCTGTTTTTT	CASSPRGGGTGELFF
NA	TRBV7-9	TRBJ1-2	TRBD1	TGTGCCAGCAGCCAGTGGCGGGACAGGGGGCTCCAGGCTAACTATGGCTACACCTTC	CASSQWRDRGLQANYGYTF
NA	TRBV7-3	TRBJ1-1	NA	TGTGCCAGCAGCCCGGGACGGGGGAACACTGAAGCTTTCTTT	CASSPGRGNTEAFF
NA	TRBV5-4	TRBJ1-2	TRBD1	TGTGCCAGCAGCCCGGGACAGGGGGTTGGCGGCTACACCTTC	CASSPGQGVGGYTF
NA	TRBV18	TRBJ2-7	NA	TGTGCCAGCTCACCCTTGTGGGGAGGCCGAACCTACGAGCAGTACTTC	CASSPLWGGRTYEQYF
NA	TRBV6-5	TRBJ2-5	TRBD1	TGTGCCAGCAGTGGGACAGGGCCGGCGGAGACCCAGTACTTC	CASSGTGPAETQYF
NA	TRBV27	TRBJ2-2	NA	TGTGCCAGCAGTGTCGGACGCAACACCGGGGAGCTGTTTTTT	CASSVGRNTGELFF
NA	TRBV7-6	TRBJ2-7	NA	TGTGCCAGCAGCTTAGAAGTGGGGGGAACCTACGAGCAGTACTTC	CASSLEVGGTYEQYF
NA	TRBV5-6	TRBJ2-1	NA	TGTGCCAGCAGCTTTCCCGGGTACACCGACAATGAGCAGTTCTTC	CASSFPGYTDNEQFF
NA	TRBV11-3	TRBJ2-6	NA	TGTGCCAGCAGCAGGGCCCGGGGGGCCGGGGCCAACGTCCTGACTTTC	CASSRARGAGANVLTF
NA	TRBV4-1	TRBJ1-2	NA	TGCGCCAGCAGCCAATCGGTAGGGTTCTATGGCTACACCTTC	CASSQSVGFYGYTF
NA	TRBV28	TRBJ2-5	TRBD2	TGTGCCAGCAGTCAATCCAGCGGGAAAGAGACCCAGTACTTC	CASSQSSGKETQYF
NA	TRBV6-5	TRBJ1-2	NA	TGTGCCGCCGCCGGGGGCGCGAGGGGCTACACCTTC	CAAAGGARGYTF
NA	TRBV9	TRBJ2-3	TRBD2	TGTGCCAGCAGCCCCCTGGCGGGGGGGTTCACAGATACGCAGTATTTT	CASSPLAGGFTDTQYF
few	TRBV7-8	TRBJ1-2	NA	TGTGCCAGCAGCTCCCCCCCCGAGGGGGGAGATGGCTACACCTTC	CASSSPPEGGDGYTF
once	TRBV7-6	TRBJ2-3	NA	TGTGCCAGCAGCACCCCTCCGGACGATACGCAGTATTTT	CASSTPPDDTQYF
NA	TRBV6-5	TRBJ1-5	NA	TGTGCCAGCAGTTACTTCGCGGGGAGAGGTCAGCCCCAGCATTTT	CASSYFAGRGQPQHF
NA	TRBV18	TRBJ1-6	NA	TGTGCCAGCTCACCAGGTCCAGGCAGCTCCTATAATTCACCCCTCCACTTT	CASSPGPGSSYNSPLHF